Sequencing of this T cell receptor beta chain was carried out in a study of blood T cell repertoires in COVID-19. Study summary: The samples span acute and convalescent COVID-19 from the United States, Italy and Spain. PBMCs, B-cell-depleted T cells, or T cells were the source of the cDNA or gDNA that made up the material.

Source study methods: Estimates of nucleated cell counts were drawn from the amplification of reference gene primers. Data came from immunoSEQ multiplex PCR; TCRdb stores just in-frame clones and leaves some out. D and trimming come from the DNA, and the V and J calls and clone size come from that table. Of about 170,000 clones listed, under 85% were seen once; the top ten hold 0.95% to 1.5%. The ends were cut back, 7 bases at V and 4 bases at J, with 19 bases in the middle. The CDR3 runs to 15 residues. Germline V CDR1 and CDR2: SGHTA, FQGNSA. Sequencing used peripheral blood. V usage is TRBV7-2 and J usage is TRBJ1-1, with D tentatively TRBD1 (6 bases). The sequence derives from a man between 60 and 75 years old who had recovered from COVID-19. The CDR3 nucleotides read TGTGCCAGCAAATCGGGGGGGCTGGTGAGCACTGAAGCTTTCTTT. The encoded protein is CASKSGGLVSTEAFF. The variable domain in full, with the rest retrieved from reference TRBV7-2 and TRBJ1-1, is GAGVSQSPSNKVTEKGKDVELRCDPISGHTALYWYRQSLGQGLEFLIYFQGNSAPDKSGLPSDRFSAERTGGSVSTLTIQRTQQEDSAVYLCASKSGGLVSTEAFFGQGTRLTVV.